One sample yielded the 10 T cell receptor beta chains listed below, sequenced in a study of CD8 T cells in Susac syndrome. Roughly 0.45 to 1 ug RNA was reverse transcribed with random hexamers. MiXCR was run by TCRdb on the immunoSEQ multiplex PCR reads, yielding one entry per CDR3 protein. The data show over 150,000 distinct CDR3 sequences, with roughly 92% seen just once and around 0.09% held by the top ten. Material for sequencing was CD4+ T cells from PBMCs. Receptors originate from a human donor with multiple sclerosis.

The J gene is TRBJ2-1, the V gene TRBV19; D unresolved. Per the germline V gene, CDR1 is LNHDA and CDR2 is SQIVND (reference sequence). There are 13 residues in the CDR3. The V and J ends lost 4 bases and 1 base respectively, with 5 bases between them. CDR3 region: CASSSRSYNEQFF. The CDR3 nucleotides are TGTGCCAGTAGTAGTAGGTCCTACAATGAGCAGTTCTTC.

The chain joins TRBV30 to TRBJ2-5; D is perhaps TRBD1 (6 bases). V was clipped by 7 bases and J by 7 bases, with 25 bases between them. Germline loops: CDR1 GTSNPN, CDR2 SVGIG (reference sequence). This CDR3 is built from 15 residues. The CDR3, as DNA: TGTGCCTCGACCGCGAGGGGGTTTGATAGAGGGACCCAGTACTTC. This translates into CASTARGFDRGTQYF.

The chain recombines TRBV11-2 with TRBJ1-1; TRBD1 agrees at 8 bases. After removal of 6 bases from V and 1 base from J, the junction contained 4 bases not matched to a gene. The V gene's germline CDR1 is SGHAT and CDR2 FQNNGV. The CDR3 is made up of 14 amino acids. This chain's CDR3 is CASRQQGENTEAFF. The CDR3 DNA follows: TGTGCCAGCAGACAACAGGGGGAGAACACTGAAGCTTTCTTT. Drawing the rest from reference TRBV11-2 and TRBJ1-1, the complete variable domain is EAGVAQSPRYKIIEKRQSVAFWCNPISGHATLYWYQQILGQGPKLLIQFQNNGVVDDSQLPKDRFSAERLKGVDSTLKIQPAKLEDSAVYLCASRQQGENTEAFFGQGTRLTVV.

The chain combines TRBV3-1 with TRBJ1-1, with TRBD1 as a possible D gene (6 bases). The germline CDR1 and CDR2 sequences are LGHDT and YNNKEL (reference sequence). The length of the CDR3 is 12 residues. The V gene lost 4 bases and the J gene lost 10 bases, with 13 bases spanning the gap. DNA for the CDR3: TGTGCCAGCAGCCGGGGGGGGCTTCGAGCTTTCTTT. This encodes CASSRGGLRAFF.

The V and J genes are TRBV20-1 and TRBJ2-7; no clear D gene. Germline CDR1 and CDR2: DFQATT and SNEGSKA (reference sequence). The CDR3 spans 11 residues. Trimming removed 7 bases at V and 3 bases at J, with 10 bases between. CDR3 loop: CSVDKNYEQYF. CDR3 nucleotides: TGCAGTGTCGACAAGAACTACGAGCAGTACTTC.

The chain employs TRBV7-9 and TRBJ2-2; D may be TRBD1 (5 bases). Germline loops: CDR1 SEHNR, CDR2 FQNEAQ (reference sequence). The ends were cut back, 5 bases at V and 7 bases at J, with 14 bases in the middle. This CDR3 contains 14 residues. The CDR3 reads CASSIDSSGGELFF. CDR3 in DNA: TGTGCCAGCAGCATCGACAGTTCGGGCGGGGAGCTGTTTTTT.

The chain's CDR3 is CASSPTPGTGANYGYTF. In DNA, the CDR3 is TGTGCCAGCTCACCAACTCCCGGGACGGGGGCGAACTATGGCTACACCTTC. The rearrangement links TRBV18 to TRBJ1-2; a weak D match, TRBD1 (6 bases). Germline loops: CDR1 KGHSH, CDR2 LQKENI. The V and J ends lost 2 bases and 2 bases respectively, with 18 bases between them. The CDR3 sequence is 17 residues long. The full variable domain, in which reference TRBV18 and TRBJ1-2 provide the parts outside the CDR3, is NAGVMQNPRHLVRRRGQEARLRCSPMKGHSHVYWYRQLPEEGLKFMVYLQKENIIDESGMPKERFSAEFPKEGPSILRIQQVVRGDSAAYFCASSPTPGTGANYGYTFGSGTRLTVV.

In this sample, this clonotype turned up once. This chain connects TRBV10-3 to TRBJ2-7; TRBD1 or TRBD2 may be the D gene (5 bases each). There are 14 residues in the CDR3. Germline CDR1 and CDR2: ENHRY and SYGVKD. The germline V and J ends were trimmed by 3 bases and 6 bases, with 15 bases remaining between them. In nucleotides, the CDR3 is TGTGCCATCAGTGAAACCTTAGAGGGGATCGAGCAGTACTTC. Translated, it gives CAISETLEGIEQYF.

The chain is built from TRBV7-2 and TRBJ1-2; perhaps TRBD1 as D (6 bases). CDR1 is SGHTA, CDR2 FQGNSA, per germline. This CDR3 comprises 17 residues. The V end was cut by 5 bases, the J end by 0 bases, with 19 bases between. In nucleotides, the CDR3 is TGTGCCAGCAGCCCAAAAGCGTCCGGGACAACTAACTATGGCTACACCTTC. Translating gives CASSPKASGTTNYGYTF.

This clonotype was seen once. The V and J genes are TRBV5-1 and TRBJ1-5; the D gene is possibly TRBD1 (5 bases). The CDR3 sequence is 14 residues long. Trimming shortened V by 7 bases and J by 0 bases, and 11 bases separated the two germline ends. CDR1 and CDR2 from the germline V gene are SGHRS and YFSETQ. The CDR3 bases are TGCGCCAGCTCCCCGGGACCTAGCAATCAGCCCCAGCATTTT. Translating gives CASSPGPSNQPQHF.